The rows below give T cell receptor beta chains drawn from one sample of a study of cytotoxic CD8 clonotypes in ibrutinib-treated CLL. Data came from immunoSEQ multiplex PCR; TCRdb stores just in-frame clones and leaves some out. The data show under 200,000 clones, with about four fifths seen just once and about 4.9% held by the top ten. This specimen consisted of PBMCs, obtained after 24 months of ibrutinib treatment. The receptors stem from a human donor with chronic lymphocytic leukemia. The CDR3 runs from the conserved cysteine through the conserved F or W. A D gene is named only where the DNA matches it firmly. Only part of the rows carry a size: once, few, many, or a class if the clone is expanded.

v_call	d_call	clone_size	j_call	cdr3_nt	cdr3_aa
TRBV5-1	TRBD2	once	TRBJ2-2	TGCGCCAGCAGCCCCCCGGGACTAGCGGGAGAGGGGGAGCTGTTTTTT	CASSPPGLAGEGELFF
TRBV14	-	once	TRBJ1-2	TGTGCCAGCAGCCAAGTCGACAGGAGCGCTGGCTACACCTTC	CASSQVDRSAGYTF
TRBV29-1	-	-	TRBJ2-3	TGCAGCGTCCCCCTAGCAGACGGGGAGCAGTATTTT	CSVPLADGEQYF
TRBV7-9	TRBD1	-	TRBJ2-1	TGTGCCAGCAGCTACAGGGGAAGGGACAATGAGCAGTTCTTC	CASSYRGRDNEQFF
TRBV7-2	-	-	TRBJ2-3	TGTGCCAGCAAGCCGGGTAATACGCAGTATTTT	CASKPGNTQYF
TRBV28	-	-	TRBJ1-5	TGTGCCAGCAGTTTATGGGCAGTAAATAGCAATCAGCCCCAGCATTTT	CASSLWAVNSNQPQHF
TRBV5-4	-	-	TRBJ2-3	TGTGCCAGCAGCTTGCCGACAGATACGCAGTATTTT	CASSLPTDTQYF
TRBV20-1	-	-	TRBJ2-1	TGCAGTGCTAGAGGCGACAATGAGCAGTTCTTC	CSARGDNEQFF
TRBV30	TRBD1	-	TRBJ2-5	TGTGCCTGGAGTGTAATCGGTACAGGGGTGTACTTC	CAWSVIGTGVYF
TRBV29-1	-	-	TRBJ1-2	TGCAGCGTGAGCAGGGGTTTTGGCCCTTCCTATGGCTACACCTTC	CSVSRGFGPSYGYTF
TRBV6-6	TRBD1	-	TRBJ1-2	TGTGCCAGCAGTTACGGGACAGATTACCTCTATGGCTACACCTTC	CASSYGTDYLYGYTF
TRBV9	TRBD1	-	TRBJ1-4	TGTGCCAGCAGCGCCTCAGGGGGGGATGAAAAACTGTTTTTT	CASSASGGDEKLFF
TRBV9	-	-	TRBJ2-7	TGTGCCAGCAGCGTTGGGGGGACACTCTCCTACGAGCAGTACTTC	CASSVGGTLSYEQYF
TRBV7-9	-	-	TRBJ2-4	TGTGCCCGCCAGAAGATGGTAGCCAAAAACATTCAGTACTTC	CARQKMVAKNIQYF
TRBV13	-	-	TRBJ1-2	TGTGCCAGCAGCCTCCGGACAGCGGTCTATGGCTACACCTTC	CASSLRTAVYGYTF
TRBV14	-	-	TRBJ1-3	TGTGCCAGCAGCCAAGAGGCCCATTCGGGCTTCCTCTCTGGAAACACCATATATTTT	CASSQEAHSGFLSGNTIYF
TRBV30	-	few	TRBJ1-6	TGTGCCTGGACCACCTGGTCTAGGGAATCACCCCTCCACTTT	CAWTTWSRESPLHF
TRBV27	-	-	TRBJ1-2	TGTGCCAGCAGTGGGAGGGGCTATGGCTACACCTTC	CASSGRGYGYTF
TRBV7-2	-	-	TRBJ2-7	TGTGCCAGCAGCTACCCCCCCAGGCGCAGTTCAAAATACGAGCAGTACTTC	CASSYPPRRSSKYEQYF
TRBV7-9	TRBD2	-	TRBJ2-5	TGTGCCAGCAAACCCACTAGCGTGGAGACCCAGTACTTC	CASKPTSVETQYF
TRBV6-5	TRBD1	-	TRBJ2-7	TGTGCCAGCAGTTACGGGACAGGGGGCTCCGAGCAGTACTTC	CASSYGTGGSEQYF
TRBV6-1	-	-	TRBJ1-4	TGTGCCAGCAGTTCAACGCCCGGTGAAAAACTGTTTTTT	CASSSTPGEKLFF
TRBV9	-	-	TRBJ2-1	TGTGCCAGCAGCCCCGGGGTAGAGCTGGCCTACAATGAGCAGTTCTTC	CASSPGVELAYNEQFF
TRBV19	-	-	TRBJ2-7	TGTGCCAGTAGTATAGCGAGGGGCAACTTTTACGAGCAGTACTTC	CASSIARGNFYEQYF
TRBV7-9	-	-	TRBJ2-3	TGTGCCAGCAGCTTATATGCAGGGGTCGGGACAGATACGCAGTATTTT	CASSLYAGVGTDTQYF
TRBV5-1	-	-	TRBJ1-1	TGCGCCAGCAGGCGAGGGGAGACTGAAGCTTTCTTT	CASRRGETEAFF
TRBV6-1	TRBD1	once	TRBJ2-5	TGTGCCAGCAGTGGACAGGGTCTCAGCCAAGAGACCCAGTACTTC	CASSGQGLSQETQYF
TRBV27	-	-	TRBJ1-5	TGTGCCAGCAGTTTTTTAGAGAGCAATCAGCCCCAGCATTTT	CASSFLESNQPQHF
TRBV11-2	-	few	TRBJ1-2	TGTGCCAGCAGCTCCCCCTTGGGGGGTGCTTTTGGCTACACCTTC	CASSSPLGGAFGYTF
TRBV15	-	once	TRBJ2-7	TGTGCCACACGGAAGACGGAAAGCTCCTACGAGCAGTACTTC	CATRKTESSYEQYF
TRBV18	TRBD2	-	TRBJ2-5	TGTGCCAGCTCAACCACTAGCGGGGGCCCACAAGAGACCCAGTACTTC	CASSTTSGGPQETQYF
TRBV5-1	-	-	TRBJ2-2	TGCGCCAGCAGCTTCCTAGCAGCCGGGGAGCTGTTTTTT	CASSFLAAGELFF
TRBV7-2	-	-	TRBJ2-1	TGTGCCAGCAGCGTGACCTGGAGCTCCTACAATGAGCAGTTCTTC	CASSVTWSSYNEQFF
TRBV19	-	-	TRBJ2-7	TGTGCCAGTAGTAGAGGGCCAGGTCAACCCTACGAGCAGTACTTC	CASSRGPGQPYEQYF
TRBV6-6	-	-	TRBJ1-2	TGTGCCAGCAGTTACTCGAAGGGGGATGGCTACACCTTC	CASSYSKGDGYTF
TRBV2	TRBD1	-	TRBJ2-7	TGTGCCAGCAGTGAAGCCCAAGGACAGGGCCACGAGCAGTACTTC	CASSEAQGQGHEQYF
TRBV11-2	-	once	TRBJ2-7	TGTGCCAGCAGCCCCTATGCGGGCTCCTACGAGCAGTACTTC	CASSPYAGSYEQYF
TRBV7-9	-	-	TRBJ2-7	TGTGCCAGCAGCTTAGCGGTCGGCCGGGGCGAGCAGTACTTC	CASSLAVGRGEQYF
TRBV28	TRBD2	-	TRBJ2-7	TGTGCCAGCAGTTTGGGCGGACTAGCGGGACACTACGAGCAGTACTTC	CASSLGGLAGHYEQYF
TRBV28	TRBD1	-	TRBJ1-1	TGTGCCAGCAGTTCCAGACAGGGAGCTTTCTTT	CASSSRQGAFF
TRBV19	-	-	TRBJ1-6	TGTGCCAGTAGTCCTGCCGGGGCCGGAAATTCACCCCTCCACTTT	CASSPAGAGNSPLHF
TRBV19	-	-	TRBJ2-5	TGTGCCAGTAGGATGGGACACCGGACTCGGACCCAGTACTTC	CASRMGHRTRTQYF
TRBV18	-	-	TRBJ1-3	TGTGCCAGCTCACCCCCCTCTGGAAACACCATATATTTT	CASSPPSGNTIYF